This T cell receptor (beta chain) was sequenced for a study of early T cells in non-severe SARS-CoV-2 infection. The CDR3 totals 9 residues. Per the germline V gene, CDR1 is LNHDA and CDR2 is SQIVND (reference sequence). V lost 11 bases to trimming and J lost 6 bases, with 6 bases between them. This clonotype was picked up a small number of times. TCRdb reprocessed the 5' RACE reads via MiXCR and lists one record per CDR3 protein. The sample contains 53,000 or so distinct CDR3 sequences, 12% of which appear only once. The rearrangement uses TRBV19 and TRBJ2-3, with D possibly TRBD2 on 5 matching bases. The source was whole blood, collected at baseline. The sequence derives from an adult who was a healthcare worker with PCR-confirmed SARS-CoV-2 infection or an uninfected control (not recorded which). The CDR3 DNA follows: TGTGCCGCGGGTGATACGCAGTATTTT. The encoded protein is CAAGDTQYF.